A single sample is the source of the 5 T cell receptor beta chains below, sequenced in a study of blood T cell repertoires in COVID-19. Data came from immunoSEQ multiplex PCR; TCRdb stores just in-frame clones and leaves some out. The data contain approximately 89,000 clones, 70% to 90% of them seen just once; the ten biggest clones take up approximately 4.5%. Sequences were obtained from peripheral blood. The receptor source for this set is a man aged 65 to 85 with acute or convalescent COVID-19.

J is TRBJ1-3 and V is TRBV3-1 (or the pseudogene TRBV3-2); D gene uncertain. CDR3 size: 15 residues. Trimming took off 1 base at V and 3 bases at J, with 10 bases between the two ends. Germline V gene sequence: CDR1 LGHDT, CDR2 YNNKEL (reference sequence). In nucleotides, the CDR3 is TGTGCCAGCAGCCAAGCCGGGAGTCGTGGAAACACCATATATTTT. Its translation: CASSQAGSRGNTIYF.

V usage is TRBV5-6 and J usage is TRBJ2-3; 8 bases line up with TRBD2. The V segment lost 0 bases and the J segment 1 base; nucleotides outside the gene matches: 4. The CDR3 totals 16 residues. Germline CDR1 and CDR2: SGHDT and YYEEEE. The CDR3 region has the DNA TGTGCCAGCAGCTTGGCAGGGACTAGTGGCACAGATACGCAGTATTTT. Amino acids: CASSLAGTSGTDTQYF.

The V gene is TRBV6-6, the J gene TRBJ1-2; D is possibly TRBD1 (5 bases). This CDR3 is 15 amino acids long. Germline assignment: CDR1 MNHNY and CDR2 SVGAGI (reference sequence). Trimming stripped 2 bases from V and 7 bases from J, with 17 bases between. CDR3 bases: TGTGCCAGCAGTTACCGGGGGGGTGAGGTGGTTGGCTACACCTTC. It codes for CASSYRGGEVVGYTF.

The chain is built from TRBV7-8 and TRBJ2-5; D is perhaps TRBD1 (5 bases). The V end was cut by 6 bases, the J end by 5 bases, with 13 bases between. This CDR3 is 13 amino acids long. Germline loops: CDR1 SGHVS, CDR2 FQNEAQ. CDR3 sequence (DNA): TGTGCCAGCAGTGACAGTTATAGGGAGACCCAGTACTTC. Translation gives CASSDSYRETQYF.

This chain uses TRBV9 with TRBJ1-2, with a weak D call TRBD1 (6 bases). The CDR3 has 15 residues. Germline CDR1 and CDR2: SGDLS and YYNGEE. Trimming removed 0 bases at V and 1 base at J, with 10 bases between. CDR3 coding DNA: TGTGCCAGCAGCGTAGCGGGCAGGGGTAACTATGGCTACACCTTC. Its protein product is CASSVAGRGNYGYTF.